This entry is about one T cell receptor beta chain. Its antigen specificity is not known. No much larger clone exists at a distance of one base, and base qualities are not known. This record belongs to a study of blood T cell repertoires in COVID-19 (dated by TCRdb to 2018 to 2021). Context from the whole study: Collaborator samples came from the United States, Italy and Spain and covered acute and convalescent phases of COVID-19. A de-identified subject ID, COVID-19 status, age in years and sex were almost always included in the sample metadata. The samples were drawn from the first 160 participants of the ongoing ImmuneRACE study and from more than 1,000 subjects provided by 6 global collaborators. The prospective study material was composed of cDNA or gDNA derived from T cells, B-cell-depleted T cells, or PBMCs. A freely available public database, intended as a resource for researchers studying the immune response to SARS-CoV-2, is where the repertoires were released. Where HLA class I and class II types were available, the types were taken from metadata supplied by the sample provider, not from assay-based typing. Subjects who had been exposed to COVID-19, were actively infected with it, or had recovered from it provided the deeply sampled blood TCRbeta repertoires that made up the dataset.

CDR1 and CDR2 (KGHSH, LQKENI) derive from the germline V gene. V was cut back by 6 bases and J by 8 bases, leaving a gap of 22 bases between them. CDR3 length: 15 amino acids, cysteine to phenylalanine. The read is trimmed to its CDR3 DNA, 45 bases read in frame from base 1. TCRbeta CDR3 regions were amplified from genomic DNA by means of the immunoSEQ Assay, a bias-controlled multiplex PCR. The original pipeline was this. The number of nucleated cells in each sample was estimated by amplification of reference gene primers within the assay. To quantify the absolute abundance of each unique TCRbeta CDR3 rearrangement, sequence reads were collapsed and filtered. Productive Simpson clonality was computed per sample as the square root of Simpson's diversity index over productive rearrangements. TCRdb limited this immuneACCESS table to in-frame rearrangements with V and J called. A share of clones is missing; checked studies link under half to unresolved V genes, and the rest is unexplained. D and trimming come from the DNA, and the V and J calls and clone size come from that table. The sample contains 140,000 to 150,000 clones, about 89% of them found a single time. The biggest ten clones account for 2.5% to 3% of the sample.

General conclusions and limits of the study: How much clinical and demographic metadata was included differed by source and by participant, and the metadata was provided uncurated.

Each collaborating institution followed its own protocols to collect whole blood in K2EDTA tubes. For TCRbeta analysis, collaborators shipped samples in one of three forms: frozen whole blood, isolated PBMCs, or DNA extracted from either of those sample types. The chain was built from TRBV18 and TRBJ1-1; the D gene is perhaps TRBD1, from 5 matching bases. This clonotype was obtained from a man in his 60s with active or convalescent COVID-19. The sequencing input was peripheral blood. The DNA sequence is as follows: TGTGCCAGCTCGGGGGAGGGGTCCCGGGGCCGAGAAGCTTTCTTT. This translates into CASSGEGSRGREAFF.